A single sample is the source of the 26 T cell receptor beta chains below, sequenced in a study of T-cell reconstitution after alpha-beta-depleted transplantation in children. During its preparation, the TCRbeta library received unique molecular identifiers. TCRdb reprocessed the PCR reads with MiXCR, giving one entry per CDR3 protein. This sample has around 400,000 distinct CDR3 sequences, with about a tenth found just once. The source was PBMCs from the stem cell graft donor, collected from the stem cell graft. The receptors were sampled from a human donor who donated a stem cell graft to a child with acute myeloid leukemia.

The DNA of the CDR3 is TGTGCCAGCAGTGAAAGAAGGACAGGGTTCACAGATACGCAGTATTTT. Translating gives CASSERRTGFTDTQYF. The gene calls are TRBV6-1 and TRBJ2-3, with 8 bases matching TRBD1. J gave up 2 bases and V 2 bases, and 6 bases lay outside the gene matches. The germline gives CDR1 MNHNS, CDR2 SASEGT. The CDR3 has 16 amino acids.

As for this clonotype: Lacking the conserved final phenylalanine or tryptophan, this CDR3 likely reflects a read error. The CDR3 region is CASSSSGRIGTQYL. In DNA, the CDR3 is TGTGCCAGCAGTTCGAGCGGGAGAATTGGGACCCAGTACTTG. This rearrangement joins TRBV6-2 or TRBV6-3 to TRBJ2-5; 8 bases align to TRBD2. The CDR3 totals 14 residues. Germline CDR1 MNHEY, CDR2 SVGEGT. The V gene end was trimmed by 4 bases and the J gene end by 7 bases; junction bases not matched to a gene: 8.

At least ten counts were recorded for this clonotype. The chain carries TRBV9 and TRBJ1-5; the match to TRBD1 covers 7 bases. From germline, CDR1 is SGDLS and CDR2 YYNGEE. V shed 3 bases, J shed 6 bases, and the junction held 6 bases outside the gene matches. The CDR3 contains 14 residues. CDR3 coding DNA: TGTGCCAGCAGCGGACAGGGATGGGTTCAGCCCCAGCATTTT. This encodes CASSGQGWVQPQHF.

The sample holds a few counts of this clonotype. This chain links TRBV12-3 or TRBV12-4 with TRBJ2-7, with 12 bases that match TRBD2. V was clipped by 5 bases and J by 2 bases; unmatched bases: 1. This CDR3 contains 14 residues. CDR3 sequence: CASSRLAGAYEQYF. CDR3 nucleotide sequence: TGTGCCAGCAGTCGACTAGCGGGGGCCTACGAGCAGTACTTC.

This clonotype was detected ten times or more. V gene TRBV20-1 combines with J gene TRBJ2-3; 11 bases match TRBD2. With V trimmed by 6 bases and J by 3 bases, 8 bases remained unmatched. The CDR3 consists of 15 residues. Germline V CDR1 and CDR2: DFQATT, SNEGSKA (reference sequence). CDR3 sequence: CSAILAGVVTDTQYF. Written as DNA, the CDR3 is TGCAGTGCAATACTAGCGGGAGTAGTGACAGATACGCAGTATTTT.

J is TRBJ2-1 and V is TRBV6-2 or TRBV6-3; 7 bases agree with TRBD1. The CDR3 runs 15 residues. Germline V gene lookup returns CDR1 MNHEY and CDR2 SVGEGT. V trimming: 6 bases; J trimming: 7 bases; junction bases outside the gene matches: 12. CDR3 amino acids: CASRNTGASGNEQFF. The CDR3 DNA follows: TGTGCCAGCAGAAATACAGGGGCATCGGGGAATGAGCAGTTCTTC.

This clonotype was recorded at least ten times. V usage is TRBV7-2 and J usage is TRBJ2-2; maybe TRBD2 (5 bases). The V and J ends lost 0 bases and 5 bases respectively, with 7 bases between them. The CDR3 has 14 residues. Germline-derived CDR1 and CDR2 are SGHTA and FQGNSA. The CDR3 DNA is TGTGCCAGCAGCTTAGCACTAGAGACCGGGGAGCTGTTTTTT. Its protein is CASSLALETGELFF.

CDR3 bases: TGTGCCATCAGTGAGCCGGACATCACCCGAGGTGAAGCTTTCTTT. It specifies CAISEPDITRGEAFF. This chain uses TRBV10-3 with TRBJ1-1; possibly TRBD1 for D (5 bases). The germline V gene has CDR1 ENHRY and CDR2 SYGVKD. The CDR3 sequence is 15 residues long. V lost 2 bases to trimming and J lost 7 bases, with 17 bases between them.

The gene calls are TRBV29-1 and TRBJ2-5, with D uncertain. V was pared by 4 bases and J by 7 bases, with 10 bases between. The germline gives CDR1 SQVTM, CDR2 ANQGSEA. The CDR3 is made up of 11 amino acids. DNA of the CDR3: TGCAGCGTTGTATTTCGAGGGACCCAGTACTTC. Its translation: CSVVFRGTQYF.

The chain carries TRBV12-3 or TRBV12-4 and TRBJ1-4; D is ambiguous. Trimming cost V 3 bases and J 8 bases, with 10 bases left between them. This CDR3 contains 13 residues. The CDR3 DNA reads TGTGCCAGCAGTTTGTTGGTTAAGGAAAAACTGTTTTTT. This codes for CASSLLVKEKLFF.

This clonotype was seen a few times. V and J are TRBV10-3 and TRBJ1-6; 7 nucleotides agree with TRBD1. The trim removed 10 bases at V and 8 bases at J, leaving 5 bases unmatched. The CDR3 is 12 residues long. Germline CDR1 and CDR2: ENHRY and SYGVKD. The CDR3 loop is CATSTGDSPLHF. The CDR3 region has the DNA TGTGCCACGAGTACAGGGGATTCACCCCTCCACTTT.

The chain carries TRBV18 and TRBJ2-1; possible D gene TRBD1, 6 bases. V shed 2 bases and J shed 3 bases, with 23 bases lying between them. Germline V gene lookup returns CDR1 KGHSH and CDR2 LQKENI. CDR3 size: 19 residues. The CDR3 DNA reads as TGTGCCAGCTCACCAGAACAGGGTAGATCGAGTGTAGGCTACAATGAGCAGTTCTTC. Translation: CASSPEQGRSSVGYNEQFF. Full variable domain (rest looked up from reference TRBV18 and TRBJ2-1): NAGVMQNPRHLVRRRGQEARLRCSPMKGHSHVYWYRQLPEEGLKFMVYLQKENIIDESGMPKERFSAEFPKEGPSILRIQQVVRGDSAAYFCASSPEQGRSSVGYNEQFFGPGTRLTVL.

This clonotype was counted at least ten times. This chain joins TRBV20-1 and TRBJ2-7; D unclear. Germline V lookup: CDR1 DFQATT, CDR2 SNEGSKA (reference sequence). The CDR3 is 13 residues long. V was trimmed by 2 bases and J by 0 bases, leaving 8 bases between them. In DNA form, the CDR3 reads TGCAGTGCTAGACCTACTCTCTCCTACGAGCAGTACGTC. Translated: CSARPTLSYEQYV.

The CDR3 nucleotides are TGTGCCAGCAGCACCCCGGGACATCCCACAGATACGCAGTATTTT. It is translated as CASSTPGHPTDTQYF. This chain uses TRBV7-8 with TRBJ2-3; TRBD1 might be the D (6 bases). This CDR3 contains 15 residues. In germline, CDR1 is SGHVS, CDR2 FQNEAQ. V shed 5 bases and J shed 2 bases, with 14 bases lying between them.

There are a few counts of this clonotype. The chain uses TRBV10-3 and TRBJ1-5; D is uncertain. The germline V gene has CDR1 ENHRY and CDR2 SYGVKD. The CDR3 consists of 15 residues. Between the trimmed V and J ends, which lost 5 bases and 0 bases, there was a span of 11 bases. CDR3 nucleotides: TGTGCCATCAGTCTGGACGGGAATAGCAATCAGCCCCAGCATTTT. Its protein is CAISLDGNSNQPQHF.

The J gene is TRBJ1-1, the V gene TRBV10-3; D unresolved. The CDR3 length is 13 residues. The V gene's germline CDR1 is ENHRY and CDR2 SYGVKD. The V end lost 0 bases, the J end lost 8 bases, and 10 bases lay between the germline ends. The CDR3 reads CAISESNPGEAFF. The CDR3 DNA reads as TGTGCCATCAGTGAGTCGAATCCGGGAGAAGCTTTCTTT.

This clonotype was counted a few times. This chain uses TRBV5-1 with TRBJ1-1, with TRBD1 identical over 7 bases. CDR3 size: 14 residues. The J segment lost 2 bases and the V segment lost 5 bases, leaving 6 bases of the junction unmatched. Germline V CDR1 and CDR2: SGHRS, YFSETQ. CDR3 loop: CASSQQGRNTEAFF. In DNA, the CDR3 is TGCGCCAGCAGTCAACAGGGGCGTAACACTGAAGCTTTCTTT.

The genes are TRBV7-2 and TRBJ2-7; the D gene is possibly TRBD1 (6 bases). V lost 1 base, J lost 0 bases, and 13 bases lay in between. The germline gives CDR1 SGHTA, CDR2 FQGNSA. CDR3 size: 16 residues. In nucleotides, the CDR3 is TGTGCCAGCAGCTTAGTTCAGGGGCTCATCTCCTACGAGCAGTACTTC. It encodes CASSLVQGLISYEQYF.

This clonotype was counted at least ten times. The V and J genes are TRBV29-1 and TRBJ2-7; tentatively, D is TRBD2 (6 bases). The CDR3 loop spans 12 amino acids. The germline V gene has CDR1 SQVTM and CDR2 ANQGSEA. In DNA form, the CDR3 reads TGCAGTTACCGGGACTTTCACTACGAGCAGTACTTC. Residues: CSYRDFHYEQYF.

This clonotype has more than one count but fewer than ten. The chain recombines TRBV12-3 or TRBV12-4 with TRBJ1-6, with D possibly TRBD1 on 6 matching bases. This CDR3 is built from 14 residues. Trimming stripped 7 bases from V and 10 bases from J, with 17 bases between. This CDR3 is CASTFGPGESPLHF. CDR3 DNA: TGTGCCAGCACCTTCGGCCCAGGGGAATCACCCCTCCACTTT.

This rearrangement joins TRBV10-2 to TRBJ2-7, with 14 bases identical to TRBD2. CDR3 length: 16 amino acids. Looked up from germline, CDR1 is WSHSY and CDR2 is SAAADI. V was clipped by 0 bases and J by 4 bases; unmatched bases: 2. Written as DNA, the CDR3 is TGCGCCAGCAGTGAGTCAGGGACTAGCGGGAGATACGAGCAGTACTTC. This codes for CASSESGTSGRYEQYF.

This clonotype occurred a few times. The CDR3 is CSHPGQYTDTQYF. CDR3 bases: TGCAGCCACCCGGGACAGTACACAGATACGCAGTATTTT. The rearrangement links TRBV20-1 to TRBJ2-3; 7 nucleotides agree with TRBD1. This CDR3 comprises 13 residues. From germline, CDR1 is DFQATT and CDR2 SNEGSKA (reference sequence).

As to this clonotype: It may be a read error: a sequence one base away is much more abundant. The CDR3 DNA follows: TGCGCCAGCAGGCCCGGGGAGGAAAAACTGTTTTTT. The encoded protein is CASRPGEEKLFF. The chain employs TRBV5-1 and TRBJ1-4, with no clear D. The CDR3 has 12 amino acids. V was cut by 5 bases and J by 8 bases, with 10 bases left in between. The germline CDR1 and CDR2 sequences are SGHRS and YFSETQ. Supplemented by reference TRBV5-1 and TRBJ1-4, the full variable domain reads KAGVTQTPRYLIKTRGQQVTLSCSPISGHRSVSWYQQTPGQGLQFLFEYFSETQRNKGNFPGRFSGRQFSNSRSEMNVSTLELGDSALYLCASRPGEEKLFFGSGTQLSVL.

This clonotype was seen only a few times. This chain uses TRBV20-1 with TRBJ2-1; 12 bases line up with TRBD1. The CDR3 covers 14 residues. CDR1 is DFQATT, CDR2 SNEGSKA, per germline (reference sequence). V lost 5 bases and J lost 6; bases outside the gene matches: 5. CDR3 sequence (DNA): TGCAGTGCTGCCCGGGACAGGGGGCCCAATGAGCAGTTCTTC. Encoded protein: CSAARDRGPNEQFF.

This clonotype was observed once. The chain recombines TRBV5-6 with TRBJ2-7; 7 bases are shared with TRBD1. Trimming took 8 bases from V and 5 from J; bases not matched to a gene: 16. CDR3 length: 15 residues. Germline lookup yields CDR1 SGHDT and CDR2 YYEEEE. This CDR3 reads CARGPGTDFPHEQYF. CDR3 in DNA: TGTGCCAGGGGCCCCGGGACAGACTTCCCCCACGAGCAGTACTTC.

This chain joins TRBV7-9 and TRBJ2-7, with a weak D call TRBD1 (5 bases). Germline CDR1 is SEHNR and CDR2 is FQNEAQ (reference sequence). This CDR3 has 15 amino acids. Deletions cut 1 base from V and 2 bases from J, with 12 bases between. This CDR3 is CASSLVRGTTYEQYF. The CDR3 DNA sequence: TGTGCCAGCAGCTTAGTAAGGGGAACAACCTACGAGCAGTACTTC.